This paragraph covers one T cell receptor beta chain sequence. There is no known antigen for this receptor. Nothing much larger sits one base from this clone, and base qualities are not available. This sample is drawn from a study of blood T cell repertoires in COVID-19 (TCRdb year 2020). A note on the overall study: Samples from collaborators originated in the United States, Italy and Spain and spanned both the acute and convalescent phases of COVID-19. The material from the prospective study consisted of cDNA or gDNA derived from T cells, B-cell-depleted T cells, or PBMCs. The dataset comprised deeply sampled blood TCRbeta repertoires from subjects exposed to, actively infected with, or recovered from COVID-19. The repertoires were released in a freely available public database intended as a resource for research on the immune response to SARS-CoV-2. The samples were drawn from the first 160 participants of the ongoing ImmuneRACE study and from roughly 1,300 subjects provided by 6 global collaborators. Nearly every sample came with metadata listing a de-identified subject ID, COVID-19 status, age in years and sex. Where available, HLA class I and class II types were taken from metadata supplied by the sample provider and were not determined by assay-based typing. Study-wide conclusions, independent of this receptor: The quantity of clinical and demographic metadata differed by source and by participant and was supplied without curation.

TCRbeta CDR3 regions were amplified from genomic DNA by means of the immunoSEQ Assay, a bias-controlled multiplex PCR. Under the source paper's analysis protocol: Nucleated cell counts per sample were estimated from amplification of reference gene primers within the assay. Sequence reads were collapsed and filtered to measure the absolute abundance of every unique TCRbeta CDR3 rearrangement. For each sample, productive Simpson clonality was calculated as the square root of Simpson's diversity index over productive rearrangements. TCRdb provides this immuneACCESS table in a form limited to in-frame rearrangements. Some clones are lacking; in checked studies, under half of them reflect an unresolved V gene, and why the rest are absent is not known. V, J and clone size reflect that table, while D and trimming were determined from the DNA. In all, the sample holds 240,000 or so clones, and 75% to 90% of those were seen once. Together, the top ten hold approximately 3% of the sample.

A second Seattle source provided samples from volunteer blood donors who had recovered from COVID-19. Each collaborating institution followed its own protocols to collect whole blood in K2EDTA tubes. For TCRbeta analysis, collaborator samples were shipped as frozen whole blood, as isolated PBMCs, or as DNA extracted from either sample type. Taken from cysteine to phenylalanine, the CDR3 has 14 residues. The only DNA kept is the CDR3, 42 bases in frame from the first base. Relative to germline, V is 3 bases shorter and J is 5 bases shorter, with 17 bases between their ends. CDR1 DFQATT and CDR2 SNEGSKA were looked up in the germline V gene (reference sequence).

This TCR was recovered from a woman aged 25 to 39 who had recovered from COVID-19. The sequenced material came from peripheral blood. The V and J genes are TRBV20-1 and TRBJ2-7, and possibly TRBD1, on 6 matching bases. The CDR3 corresponds to CSASISGVNDEQYF. The DNA sequence is as follows: TGCAGTGCTAGTATCTCAGGGGTTAACGACGAGCAGTACTTC.